A selection of T cell receptor beta chains follows, all from one sample in a study of cytotoxic CD8 clonotypes in ibrutinib-treated CLL. Clones were read by immunoSEQ multiplex PCR, and TCRdb kept only the in-frame ones, dropping some. In the table there are approximately 84,000 clones, 75% to 85% of which are singletons. The sample consisted of PBMCs, taken after 12 months of ibrutinib treatment. These receptor sequences come from a human donor with chronic lymphocytic leukemia. Both conserved end residues are part of each CDR3. Fields, in order: J gene, V gene, CDR3 protein.

TRBJ2-5	TRBV2	CASSERDRGLQYF
TRBJ2-5	TRBV29-1	CSCGAFGSQETQYF
TRBJ1-2	TRBV5-1	CASSSDTASYGYTF
TRBJ2-5	TRBV18	CASSPQQGGETQYF
TRBJ2-1	TRBV15	CATSRDPAYNEQFF
TRBJ2-3	TRBV4-2	CASSQVDLAGGVGTDTQYF
TRBJ1-1	TRBV14	CASSQVPGGQAFF
TRBJ2-2	TRBV6-5	CASRRQTTGELFF
TRBJ1-1	TRBV19	CASSIRGAVNTEAFF
TRBJ1-2	TRBV7-2	CASSPGEGSYTF